This T cell receptor beta chain was retrieved from a study of tumor-infiltrating lymphocytes in primary liver carcinoma. Study context: Stage T1-T3 N0M0 tumors measured about 4.2 to 11 cm at most. Study results and limitations: Tumors and blood were compared for top-250-clone fraction, and tumors had the significantly higher value (p = 0.039).

This clonotype was observed many times. Its antigen is as yet unknown. From roughly 0.45 ug total RNA, TCR beta cDNA was generated with a primer in the constant region. Generation of the TCR beta libraries relied on three nested multiplex PCR rounds using slightly modified ARM-PCR. TCRdb analysed the multiplex PCR reads with MiXCR anew, one entry per CDR3 protein. The sample lists some 120,000 distinct CDR3 sequences, less than 80% occurring once. Without any cell sorting, roughly 18-31 mg of bulk tissue yielded co-extracted RNA and DNA. The source material was liver tumor tissue from sampling region 1. Indicated subset: tumor region T1, superior pole. The origin of this receptor is a woman aged 55 to 70 with primary liver carcinoma and hepatitis B virus infection.

This CDR3 reads CASSLRGASYEQYF. The CDR3 DNA reads as TGTGCCAGCAGCTTAAGGGGGGCCTCCTACGAGCAGTACTTC. The chain carries TRBV11-1 and TRBJ2-7; D may correspond to TRBD1 or TRBD2 (6 bases each). The germline V and J ends were trimmed by 2 bases and 0 bases, with 8 bases remaining between them. The CDR3 contains 14 residues. The V gene's germline CDR1 is SGHAT and CDR2 FQDESV (reference sequence).